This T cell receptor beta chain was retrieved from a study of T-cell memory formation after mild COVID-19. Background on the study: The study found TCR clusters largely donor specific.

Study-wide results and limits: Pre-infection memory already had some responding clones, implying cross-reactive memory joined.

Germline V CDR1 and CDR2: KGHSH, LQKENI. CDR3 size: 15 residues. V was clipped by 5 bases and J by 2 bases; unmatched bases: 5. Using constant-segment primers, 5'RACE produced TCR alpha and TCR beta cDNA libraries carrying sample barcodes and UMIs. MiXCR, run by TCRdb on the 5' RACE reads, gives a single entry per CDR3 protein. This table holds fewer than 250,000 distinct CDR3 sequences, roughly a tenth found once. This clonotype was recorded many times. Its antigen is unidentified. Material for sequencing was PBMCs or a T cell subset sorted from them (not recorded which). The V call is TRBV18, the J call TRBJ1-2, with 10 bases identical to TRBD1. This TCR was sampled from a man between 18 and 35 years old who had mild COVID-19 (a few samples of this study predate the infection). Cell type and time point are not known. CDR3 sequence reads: CASSSGQGGNYGYTF. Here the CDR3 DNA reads TGTGCCAGCTCATCAGGACAGGGGGGAAACTATGGCTACACCTTC.